What follows are 29 T cell receptor beta chains derived from one specimen sequenced in a study of beta chain features in type 1 diabetes. As every portion of the isolated RNA was reverse transcribed, the sequencing read expressed TCRB transcripts. Sequenced by immunoSEQ multiplex PCR; TCRdb stores in-frame clones only, minus some. This sample yields about 140,000 clones, of which 6.9% are seen a single time; more than 1.1% belongs to the top ten. Sequencing was done on a sample of central memory CD4+ T cells from blood. The receptors originated from a woman in her 30s in good health.

This clone has ten or more counts. The rearrangement uses TRBV5-4 and TRBJ2-2, with TRBD1 matching over 8 bases. The CDR3 totals 12 residues. Germline-derived CDR1 and CDR2 are SGHNT and YYREEE (reference sequence). Losses at the gene ends were 6 bases for V and 6 bases for J; bases not matched to a gene: 1. CDR3 coding DNA: TGTGCCAGCAACAGGGGGTCCGGGGAGCTGTTTTTT. Translating it yields CASNRGSGELFF.

In DNA, the CDR3 is TGTGCCAGCAGCTTAACCGGGACAGGGCCCCATGGCTACACCTTC. This translates into CASSLTGTGPHGYTF. The chain is built from TRBV5-4 and TRBJ1-2, with 9 bases fitting TRBD1. Germline V gene data show CDR1 as SGHNT and CDR2 as YYREEE (reference sequence). The V and J ends lost 2 bases and 6 bases, in that order; junction bases with no gene match: 8. The CDR3 extends over 15 amino acids.

The chain couples TRBV6-5 to TRBJ1-1, with D unclear. The CDR3 loop spans 12 amino acids. Trimming removed 6 bases from V and 0 bases from J, with 5 bases in between. Germline V gene sequence: CDR1 MNHEY, CDR2 SVGAGI. The CDR3 here is CASRYMNTEAFF. The CDR3 DNA reads TGTGCCAGCAGATATATGAACACTGAAGCTTTCTTT.

This clone was found a few times. The sample contains more than one DNA sequence encoding this CDR3. The gene calls are TRBV6-1 and TRBJ1-5, with a weak D call TRBD1 (6 bases). Germline loops: CDR1 MNHNS, CDR2 SASEGT. CDR3 length: 15 amino acids. V was pared by 5 bases and J by 2 bases, with 13 bases between. CDR3 protein: CASSIQGAGNQPQHF. In DNA, the CDR3 is TGTGCCAGCAGTATACAGGGCGCTGGCAATCAGCCCCAGCATTTT.

This clone was found a few times. V gene TRBV5-4 combines with J gene TRBJ1-2; no definite D call. The germline gives CDR1 SGHNT, CDR2 YYREEE (reference sequence). V was pared by 5 bases and J by 3 bases, with 14 bases between. This CDR3 has 14 amino acids. The CDR3 nucleotides are TGTGCCAGCAGTCCCGTTGGGCCAGACTATGGCTACACCTTC. Translated, it gives CASSPVGPDYGYTF.

This clone was counted a few times. The chain recombines TRBV5-6 with TRBJ2-7; D possibly corresponds to TRBD2 (5 bases). Between the trimmed V and J ends, which lost 1 base and 2 bases, there was a span of 10 bases. CDR3 size: 14 residues. Germline values: CDR1 SGHDT, CDR2 YYEEEE. CDR3 residues: CASSLPVAPYEQYF. CDR3 sequence (DNA): TGTGCCAGCAGCTTGCCGGTAGCGCCCTACGAGCAGTACTTC.

This clone appeared many times. The rearrangement uses TRBV30 and TRBJ1-2, with TRBD1 identical over 7 bases. The V gene's germline CDR1 is GTSNPN and CDR2 SVGIG (reference sequence). V lost 4 bases, J lost 2 bases, and 7 bases stayed unmatched. This CDR3 is 14 amino acids long. The CDR3 loop reads CAWTQQGRNYGYTF. The CDR3 coding sequence is TGTGCCTGGACCCAACAGGGGAGGAACTATGGCTACACCTTC.

This clone has only a few counts. The chain links TRBV7-8 to TRBJ2-4; 7 nucleotides align to TRBD1. V gave up 1 base and J gave up 6 bases; unmatched junction bases: 9. Looked up from germline, CDR1 is SGHVS and CDR2 is FQNEAQ. This CDR3 spans 16 amino acids. Here the CDR3 reads CASSLDPQGQSNIQYF. Here the CDR3 DNA reads TGTGCCAGCAGCTTAGATCCACAGGGGCAATCAAACATTCAGTACTTC.

This sequence joins TRBV30 and TRBJ1-5; TRBD1 agrees at 7 bases. The CDR3 runs 14 residues. V shed 3 bases, J shed 1 base, and the junction held 3 bases outside the gene matches. Germline V gene lookup returns CDR1 GTSNPN and CDR2 SVGIG (reference sequence). The CDR3 DNA reads as TGTGCCTGGAGGGAGGGACAGAGCAATCAGCCCCAGCATTTT. Protein product: CAWREGQSNQPQHF.

The chain carries TRBV7-2 and TRBJ2-1, with D possibly TRBD2 on 6 matching bases. The germline V gene encodes CDR1 SGHTA and CDR2 FQGNSA. The CDR3 runs 15 residues. The ends were cut back, 2 bases at V and 5 bases at J, with 13 bases in the middle. The CDR3 DNA reads as TGTGCCAGCAGCTTATATGGAGGGATAGACAATGAGCAGTTCTTC. The encoded protein is CASSLYGGIDNEQFF.

This clone was seen ten or more times. J is TRBJ1-1 and V is TRBV5-1; D remains unclear. The length of the CDR3 is 14 residues. CDR1 is SGHRS and CDR2 is YFSETQ in the germline V gene. The germline V and J ends were trimmed by 4 bases and 6 bases, with 16 bases remaining between them. The CDR3 protein is CASSLDYSVSEAFF. CDR3 nucleotides: TGCGCCAGCAGCCTTGACTACAGTGTCTCTGAAGCTTTCTTT. Variable domain in full (rest from reference TRBV5-1 and TRBJ1-1): KAGVTQTPRYLIKTRGQQVTLSCSPISGHRSVSWYQQTPGQGLQFLFEYFSETQRNKGNFPGRFSGRQFSNSRSEMNVSTLELGDSALYLCASSLDYSVSEAFFGQGTRLTVV.

The chain recombines TRBV19 with TRBJ2-2; 7 nucleotides line up with TRBD1. Germline CDR1 is LNHDA and CDR2 is SQIVND (reference sequence). Trimming cost V 5 bases and J 1 base; bases outside gene matches: 7. This CDR3 is 16 amino acids long. Here the CDR3 reads CASSPTGTVNTGELFF. DNA for the CDR3: TGTGCCAGTAGTCCCACCGGGACAGTGAACACCGGGGAGCTGTTTTTT.

The rearrangement uses TRBV18 and TRBJ2-5, with 7 bases fitting TRBD2. The CDR3 has 14 amino acids. The germline V gene has CDR1 KGHSH and CDR2 LQKENI. V lost 5 bases, J lost 5 bases, and 8 bases stayed unmatched. As DNA, the CDR3 is TGTGCCAGCTCAAGTCTAGCGGAGGCGGAGACCCAGTACTTC. As protein: CASSSLAEAETQYF.

The chain has TRBV5-1 and TRBJ2-3; 14 bases agree with TRBD2. The CDR3 is made up of 15 amino acids. Germline V gene lookup returns CDR1 SGHRS and CDR2 YFSETQ. V lost 9 bases and J lost 2; bases outside the gene matches: 5. The CDR3 loop reads CATGLAGGITDTQYF. In DNA, the CDR3 is TGCGCCACTGGACTAGCGGGAGGAATCACAGATACGCAGTATTTT.

The chain links TRBV7-8 to TRBJ2-5; 11 bases agree with TRBD2. The germline CDR1 and CDR2 sequences are SGHVS and FQNEAQ. The CDR3 covers 12 residues. Trimming removed 5 bases from V and 13 bases from J; junction bases left unmatched: 6. The CDR3 reads CASSGTSGALYF. CDR3 in DNA: TGTGCCAGCAGCGGGACTAGCGGAGCCCTGTACTTC.

This clone was seen a few times. The CDR3 sequence is CASSFGLVTDTQYF. In DNA, the CDR3 is TGCGCCAGCAGCTTCGGACTTGTCACAGATACGCAGTATTTT. The rearrangement uses TRBV5-1 and TRBJ2-3; maybe TRBD2 (5 bases). V was clipped by 2 bases and J by 2 bases, with 9 bases between them. Looked up from germline, CDR1 is SGHRS and CDR2 is YFSETQ. CDR3 length: 14 residues.

This rearrangement joins TRBV6-1 to TRBJ1-1; no clear D. From germline, CDR1 is MNHNS and CDR2 SASEGT. The V gene lost 3 bases and the J gene lost 4 bases, with 12 bases spanning the gap. This CDR3 is 14 amino acids long. CDR3 amino acids: CASSEGGWGTEAFF. The CDR3 region has the DNA TGTGCCAGCAGTGAGGGAGGGTGGGGCACTGAAGCTTTCTTT.

The chain joins TRBV5-4 to TRBJ2-3; possibly TRBD2 for D (6 bases). With 5 bases removed from V and 2 bases from J, the gap between germline ends came to 24 bases. CDR3 length: 18 residues. Germline V gene sequence: CDR1 SGHNT, CDR2 YYREEE (reference sequence). Here the CDR3 reads CASSPAPGTRGDTDTQYF. CDR3 DNA sequence: TGTGCCAGCAGTCCAGCGCCTGGGACTCGAGGGGACACAGATACGCAGTATTTT.

This clone was seen a handful of times. V usage is TRBV7-8 and J usage is TRBJ1-5; 7 bases match TRBD1. Germline CDR1 SGHVS, CDR2 FQNEAQ. Unmatched junction bases numbered 6, after V lost 5 bases and J lost 2 bases. The CDR3 has 15 residues. The CDR3 nucleotides read TGTGCCAGCAGCCCTGACAGGGCTGGCAATCAGCCCCAGCATTTT. As protein: CASSPDRAGNQPQHF.

This clone was recorded at least ten times. The gene calls are TRBV5-4 and TRBJ2-1; 12 nucleotides agree with TRBD2. Trimming at V came to 0 bases and at J to 10 bases, leaving 5 bases not matched to a gene. The length of the CDR3 is 15 residues. Germline lookup yields CDR1 SGHNT and CDR2 YYREEE (reference sequence). CDR3 region: CASSLASGRGREQFF. CDR3 DNA sequence: TGTGCCAGCAGCTTGGCTAGCGGGAGGGGGAGGGAGCAGTTCTTC.

J is TRBJ1-5 and V is TRBV4-2; D is unclear. V shed 2 bases and J shed 1 base, with 9 bases lying between them. Germline V CDR1 and CDR2: LGHNA, YNFKEQ. CDR3 size: 15 residues. The CDR3 region has the DNA TGTGCCAGCAGCCAACAACGAACAAGCAATCAGCCCCAGCATTTT. Translated: CASSQQRTSNQPQHF.

The rearrangement links TRBV6-1 to TRBJ2-7; 8 nucleotides match TRBD2. V dropped 4 bases and J dropped 3; count of bases not matched to a gene: 5. The CDR3 runs 14 residues. Germline CDR1 reads MNHNS; CDR2 reads SASEGT. The DNA for the CDR3 is TGTGCCAGCAGTGTCGGGAGGGGGAACTACGAGCAGTACTTC. This sequence encodes CASSVGRGNYEQYF.

This clone was observed a handful of times. J is TRBJ2-1 and V is TRBV5-1; D not resolved. The ends were cut back, 0 bases at V and 6 bases at J, with 4 bases in the middle. In germline, CDR1 is SGHRS, CDR2 YFSETQ. The CDR3 sequence is 12 residues long. DNA for the CDR3: TGCGCCAGCAGCTTGGGGAGCAATGAGCAGTTCTTC. Amino acid sequence: CASSLGSNEQFF.

The CDR3 loop reads CATSKERASTYEQYF. The CDR3 nucleotides read TGTGCCACCAGCAAAGAGCGGGCCTCAACCTACGAGCAGTACTTC. The J gene is TRBJ2-7, the V gene TRBV15, with a possible D match to TRBD2 (6 bases). CDR3 length: 15 amino acids. The V end was cut by 4 bases, the J end by 2 bases, with 15 bases between. The germline V gene has CDR1 LNHNV and CDR2 YYDKDF (reference sequence).

This clone showed up just a few times. J is TRBJ2-7 and V is TRBV18, with 11 bases aligning to TRBD2. Trimming removed 3 bases from V and 0 bases from J; junction bases left unmatched: 1. Germline V gene lookup returns CDR1 KGHSH and CDR2 LQKENI. This CDR3 is built from 15 residues. The CDR3 loop is CASSPTSGSSYEQYF. CDR3 DNA sequence: TGTGCCAGCTCACCCACTAGCGGGAGCTCCTACGAGCAGTACTTC.

The V and J genes are TRBV28 and TRBJ1-2; D is possibly TRBD1 (6 bases). Trimming took 6 bases from V and 4 from J, leaving 12 bases between them. CDR1 is MDHEN and CDR2 is SYDVKM in the germline V gene. The CDR3 runs 13 residues. The CDR3 loop reads CASRSTGIYGYTF. The CDR3 DNA reads TGTGCCAGCAGATCTACAGGGATCTATGGCTACACCTTC.

This clone has a count of ten or more. CDR3 in DNA: TGTGCCAGCAGCTTGGACAGGAAGCATGGCTACACCTTC. Protein product: CASSLDRKHGYTF. The chain has TRBV5-4 and TRBJ1-2, with D possibly being TRBD1 (5 bases). The CDR3 is 13 residues long. Trimming pared 0 bases from V and 6 bases from J, leaving 9 bases between. Germline values: CDR1 SGHNT, CDR2 YYREEE (reference sequence).

This clone was seen ten or more times. This chain connects TRBV5-1 to TRBJ2-2; 7 bases match TRBD1. CDR3 size: 15 residues. Germline V gene sequence: CDR1 SGHRS, CDR2 YFSETQ. The junction had 5 bases not matched to a gene; V was cut back by 4 bases and J by 2 bases. The CDR3 loop reads CASSPGGANTGELFF. In DNA, the CDR3 is TGCGCCAGCAGCCCAGGGGGAGCCAACACCGGGGAGCTGTTTTTT. The full variable domain, completed using reference TRBV5-1 and TRBJ2-2, is KAGVTQTPRYLIKTRGQQVTLSCSPISGHRSVSWYQQTPGQGLQFLFEYFSETQRNKGNFPGRFSGRQFSNSRSEMNVSTLELGDSALYLCASSPGGANTGELFFGEGSRLTVL.

V gene TRBV6-5 combines with J gene TRBJ2-1; 10 nucleotides align to TRBD1. V dropped 5 bases and J dropped 5; count of bases not matched to a gene: 3. The germline CDR1 and CDR2 sequences are MNHEY and SVGAGI. The CDR3 totals 14 residues. CDR3 loop: CASSRGTGDNEQFF. For the CDR3, the DNA is TGTGCCAGCAGTAGGGGGACAGGGGACAATGAGCAGTTCTTC.